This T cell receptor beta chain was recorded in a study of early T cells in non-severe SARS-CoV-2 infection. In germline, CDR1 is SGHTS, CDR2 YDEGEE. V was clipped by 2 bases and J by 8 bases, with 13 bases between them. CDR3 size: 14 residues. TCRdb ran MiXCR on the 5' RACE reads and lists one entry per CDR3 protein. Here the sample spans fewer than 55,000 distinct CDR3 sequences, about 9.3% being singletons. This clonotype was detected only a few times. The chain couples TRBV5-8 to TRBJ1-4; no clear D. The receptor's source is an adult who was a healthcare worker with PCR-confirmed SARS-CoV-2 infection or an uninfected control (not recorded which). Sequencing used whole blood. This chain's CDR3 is CASSLYTAPEKLFF. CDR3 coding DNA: TGTGCCAGCAGCTTATATACAGCTCCAGAAAAACTGTTTTTT.